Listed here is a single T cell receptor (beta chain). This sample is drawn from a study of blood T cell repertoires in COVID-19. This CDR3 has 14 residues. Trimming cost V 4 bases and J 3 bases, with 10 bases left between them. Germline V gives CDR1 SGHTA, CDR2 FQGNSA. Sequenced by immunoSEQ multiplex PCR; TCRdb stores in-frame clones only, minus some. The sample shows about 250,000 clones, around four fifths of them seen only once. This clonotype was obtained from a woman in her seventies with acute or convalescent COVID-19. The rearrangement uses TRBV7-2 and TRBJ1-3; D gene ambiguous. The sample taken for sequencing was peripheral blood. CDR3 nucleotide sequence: TGTGCCAGCAGCTCGGGGATGGGTGGAAACACCATATATTTT. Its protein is CASSSGMGGNTIYF.